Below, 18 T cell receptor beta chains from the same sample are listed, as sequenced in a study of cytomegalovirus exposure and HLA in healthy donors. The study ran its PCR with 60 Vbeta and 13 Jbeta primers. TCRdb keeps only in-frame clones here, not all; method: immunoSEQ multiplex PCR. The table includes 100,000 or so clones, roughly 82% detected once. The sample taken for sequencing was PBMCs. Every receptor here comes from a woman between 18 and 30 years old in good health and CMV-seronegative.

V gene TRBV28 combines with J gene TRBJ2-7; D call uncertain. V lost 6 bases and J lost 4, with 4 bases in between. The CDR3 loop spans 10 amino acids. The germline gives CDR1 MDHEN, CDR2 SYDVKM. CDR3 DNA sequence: TGTGCCAGCAGCCGGTACGAGCAGTACTTC. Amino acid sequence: CASSRYEQYF.

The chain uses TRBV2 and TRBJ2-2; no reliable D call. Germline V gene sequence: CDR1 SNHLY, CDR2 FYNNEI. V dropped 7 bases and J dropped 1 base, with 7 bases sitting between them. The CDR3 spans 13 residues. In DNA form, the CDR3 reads TGTGCCAGCATTCAGGTGAACACCGGGGAGCTGTTTTTT. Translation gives CASIQVNTGELFF. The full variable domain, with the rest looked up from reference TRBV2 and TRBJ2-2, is EPEVTQTPSHQVTQMGQEVILRCVPISNHLYFYWYRQILGQKVEFLVSFYNNEISEKSEIFDDQFSVERPDGSNFTLKIRSTKLEDSAMYFCASIQVNTGELFFGEGSRLTVL.

CDR3 nucleotides: TGCGCCAGCAGCCTATCGGGACTAGCGGGGGGGGCCCCCTACGAGCAGTACTTC. Amino acids: CASSLSGLAGGAPYEQYF. This chain connects TRBV4-1 to TRBJ2-7; 16 nucleotides agree with TRBD2. The CDR3 extends over 18 amino acids. Germline assignment: CDR1 MGHRA and CDR2 YSYEKL. With 4 bases clipped from V and 2 bases from J, the junction kept 8 bases outside the gene matches.

The CDR3 DNA reads TGCGCCAGAGAGGGAGGGGGTTGTGACAGGGGTAACTATGGCTACACCTTC. Translated: CAREGGGCDRGNYGYTF. The rearrangement joins TRBV10-2 to TRBJ1-2, with 8 bases fitting TRBD1. The germline CDR1 and CDR2 sequences are WSHSY and SAAADI. This CDR3 has 17 amino acids. V dropped 9 bases and J dropped 1; count of bases not matched to a gene: 16.

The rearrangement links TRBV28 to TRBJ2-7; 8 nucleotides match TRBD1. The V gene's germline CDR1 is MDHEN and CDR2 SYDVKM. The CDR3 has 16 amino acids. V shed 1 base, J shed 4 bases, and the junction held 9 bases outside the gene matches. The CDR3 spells CASSLSLGQGAYEQYF. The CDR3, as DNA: TGTGCCAGCAGTTTATCCCTCGGGCAGGGGGCGTACGAGCAGTACTTC.

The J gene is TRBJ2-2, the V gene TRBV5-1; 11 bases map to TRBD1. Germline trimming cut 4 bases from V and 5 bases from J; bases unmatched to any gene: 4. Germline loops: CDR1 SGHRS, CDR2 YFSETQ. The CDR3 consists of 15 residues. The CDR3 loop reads CASSRGTGGTGELFF. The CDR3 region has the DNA TGCGCCAGCAGCCGGGGGACAGGGGGGACCGGGGAGCTGTTTTTT.

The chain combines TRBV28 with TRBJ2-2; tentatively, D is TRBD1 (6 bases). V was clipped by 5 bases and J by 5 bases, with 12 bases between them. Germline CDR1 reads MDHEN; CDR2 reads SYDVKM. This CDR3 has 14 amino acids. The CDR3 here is CASSLGTPTGELFF. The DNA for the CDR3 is TGTGCCAGCAGTCTCGGGACACCTACCGGGGAGCTGTTTTTT.

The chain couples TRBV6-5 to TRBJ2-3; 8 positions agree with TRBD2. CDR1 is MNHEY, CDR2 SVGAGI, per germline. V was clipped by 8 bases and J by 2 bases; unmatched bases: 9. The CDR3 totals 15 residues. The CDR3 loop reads CASSREGGLTDTQYF. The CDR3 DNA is TGTGCCAGCTCTCGGGAGGGCGGGCTCACAGATACGCAGTATTTT.

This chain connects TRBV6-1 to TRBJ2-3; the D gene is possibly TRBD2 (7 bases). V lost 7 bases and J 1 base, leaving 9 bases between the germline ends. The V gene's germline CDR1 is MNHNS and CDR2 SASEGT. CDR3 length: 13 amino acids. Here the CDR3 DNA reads TGTGCCAGCAAAGGGGGGGGCACAGATACGCAGTATTTT. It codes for CASKGGGTDTQYF.

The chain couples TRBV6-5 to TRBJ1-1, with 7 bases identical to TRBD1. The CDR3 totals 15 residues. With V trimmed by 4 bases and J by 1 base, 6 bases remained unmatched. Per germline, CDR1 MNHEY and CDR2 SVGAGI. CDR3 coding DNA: TGTGCCAGCAGTTTATCGACAGGGTGGAACACTGAAGCTTTCTTT. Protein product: CASSLSTGWNTEAFF.

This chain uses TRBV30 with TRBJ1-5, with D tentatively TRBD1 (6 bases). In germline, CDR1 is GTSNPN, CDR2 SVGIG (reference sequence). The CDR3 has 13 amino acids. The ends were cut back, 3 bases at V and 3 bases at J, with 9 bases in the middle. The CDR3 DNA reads TGTGCCTGGAGCTCAGGGGACAATCAGCCCCAGCATTTT. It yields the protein CAWSSGDNQPQHF.

CDR3 sequence: CASSVSSGRGYEQYF. The CDR3 region has the DNA TGTGCCAGCAGCGTTAGCAGCGGGAGAGGATACGAGCAGTACTTC. V and J are TRBV2 and TRBJ2-7; 8 bases agree with TRBD2. The CDR3 sequence is 15 residues long. Germline values: CDR1 SNHLY, CDR2 FYNNEI. Unmatched junction bases numbered 11, after V lost 6 bases and J lost 4 bases.

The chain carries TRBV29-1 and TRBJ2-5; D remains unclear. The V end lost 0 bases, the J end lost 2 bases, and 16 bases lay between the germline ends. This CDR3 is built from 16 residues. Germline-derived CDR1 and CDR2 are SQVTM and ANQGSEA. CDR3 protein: CSVEDPARLQQETQYF. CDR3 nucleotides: TGCAGCGTTGAAGATCCGGCGCGGCTACAACAAGAGACCCAGTACTTC.

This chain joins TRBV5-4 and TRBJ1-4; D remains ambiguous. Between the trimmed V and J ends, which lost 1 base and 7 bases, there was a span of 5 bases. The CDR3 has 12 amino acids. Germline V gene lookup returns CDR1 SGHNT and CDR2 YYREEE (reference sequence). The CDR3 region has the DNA TGTGCCAGCAGCTTGCGCGGTGAAAAACTGTTTTTT. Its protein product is CASSLRGEKLFF.

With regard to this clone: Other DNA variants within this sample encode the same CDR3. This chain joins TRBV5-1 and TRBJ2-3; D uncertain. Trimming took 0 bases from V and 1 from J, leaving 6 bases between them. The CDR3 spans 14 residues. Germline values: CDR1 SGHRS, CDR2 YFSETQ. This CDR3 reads CASSLGLGTDTQYF. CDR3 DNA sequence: TGCGCCAGCAGCTTGGGACTCGGCACAGATACGCAGTATTTT.

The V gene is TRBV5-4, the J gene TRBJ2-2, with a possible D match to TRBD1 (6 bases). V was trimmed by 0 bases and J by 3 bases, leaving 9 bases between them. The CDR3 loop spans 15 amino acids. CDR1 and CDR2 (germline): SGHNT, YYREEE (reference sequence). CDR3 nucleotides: TGTGCCAGCAGCTTGGCGACAGGCGACACCGGGGAGCTGTTTTTT. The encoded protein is CASSLATGDTGELFF. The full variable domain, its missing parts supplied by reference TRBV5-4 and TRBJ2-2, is ETGVTQSPTHLIKTRGQQVTLRCSSQSGHNTVSWYQQALGQGPQFIFQYYREEENGRGNFPPRFSGLQFPNYSSELNVNALELDDSALYLCASSLATGDTGELFFGEGSRLTVL.

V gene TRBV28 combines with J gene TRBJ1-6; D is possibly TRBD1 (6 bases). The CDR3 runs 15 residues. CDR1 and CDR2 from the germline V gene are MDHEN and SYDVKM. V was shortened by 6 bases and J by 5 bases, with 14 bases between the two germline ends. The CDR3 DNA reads TGTGCCAGCAGCGGGGGGCGCGGGAATAATTCACCCCTCCACTTT. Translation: CASSGGRGNNSPLHF.

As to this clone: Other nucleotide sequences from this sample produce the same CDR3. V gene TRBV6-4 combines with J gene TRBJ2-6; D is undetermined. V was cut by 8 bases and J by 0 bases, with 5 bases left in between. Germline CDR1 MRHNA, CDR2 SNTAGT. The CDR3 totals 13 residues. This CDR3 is CASGPSGANVLTF. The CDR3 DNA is TGTGCCAGCGGGCCCTCTGGGGCCAACGTCCTGACTTTC.